A selection of T cell receptor beta chains follows, all from one sample in a study of graft-versus-host responses after intestinal transplantation. Using immunoSEQ multiplex PCR, the repertoire was profiled, and TCRdb retains in-frame clones only, with some absent. This sample yields roughly 100,000 clones, of which 80% to 95% are seen a single time; approximately 0.064% belongs to the top ten. These receptors' targets are unknown. Sequences were derived from unstimulated CD8+ T cells sorted from spleen or lymph node cells, sampled before transplant. These receptors originate from a human donor who was the organ donor for an intestinal transplant. The CDR3 runs from the conserved cysteine through the conserved F or W.

TRBJ2-2 | TRBV6-6 | CASSYGTPNTGELFF
TRBJ2-7 | TRBV27 | CASSRSLATSYEQYF
TRBJ1-1 | TRBV18 | CASSPLESPAANTEAFF
TRBJ2-1 | TRBV7-2 | CASSTGTSGSEQFF
TRBJ2-3 | TRBV5-4 | CASSLGPRDTQYF
TRBJ2-2 | TRBV28 | CASSSSGGANTGELFF
TRBJ1-1 | TRBV4-1 | CASSQGPQGGSTEAFF
TRBJ1-1 | TRBV6-5 | CASSYSTLNTEAFF
TRBJ2-7 | TRBV9 | CASSVEEAPPYEQYF
TRBJ1-2 | TRBV5-1 | CASSSREGVNYGYTF
TRBJ2-7 | TRBV5-1 | CASRGGSYEQYF
TRBJ1-1 | TRBV13 | CASSLGPVGQLNTEAFF
TRBJ2-3 | TRBV9 | CASQGPPDTQYF
TRBJ1-3 | TRBV4-1 | CASSQEGGVDTIYF
TRBJ2-1 | TRBV6-5 | CASSLGQEYNEQFF
TRBJ1-1 | TRBV6-6 | CASSHTGSYTEAFF
NA | TRBV7-3 | CASSLSGGETYEQYF
TRBJ1-1 | TRBV2 | CASSEGRVPPGEAFF
TRBJ2-1 | TRBV7-3 | CASSLSWRGGSYNEQFF
TRBJ2-7 | TRBV11-2 | CASSLGRTVPAYEQYF
TRBJ2-3 | TRBV10-3 | CAINGDSTDTQYF
TRBJ2-2 | TRBV2 | CASSAPVSTYTGELFF
TRBJ2-6 | TRBV30 | CAWSVQDVGRGANVLTF
TRBJ2-1 | TRBV7-9 | CASSPPGYNEQFF
TRBJ2-5 | TRBV10-3 | CAISWAKKETQYF
TRBJ2-1 | TRBV27 | CASSFHQRGANEQFF
TRBJ1-2 | TRBV29-1 | CSVLQGTYGYTF
TRBJ2-1 | TRBV19 | CASTKTEYNEQFF
TRBJ2-3 | TRBV2 | CASSDPSGGPSTDTQYF
TRBJ1-5 | TRBV27 | CASSWGGNQPQHF
TRBJ2-5 | TRBV27 | CASSPLFTSAEETQYF
TRBJ1-4 | TRBV2 | CASSVPGQGYNEKLFF
TRBJ2-1 | TRBV9 | CASSASGSYNEQFF
TRBJ2-1 | TRBV28 | CASSLFLVQIGDEQFF
TRBJ2-7 | TRBV15 | CATSRSPGEEQYF
TRBJ2-1 | TRBV27 | CASSPENGAGFREQFF
TRBJ2-2 | TRBV5-8 | CASSLAGITGTGELFF
TRBJ2-7 | TRBV28 | CASSPVGGLNEQYF
TRBJ1-4 | TRBV28 | CASHKTGYTNEKLFF
TRBJ2-1 | TRBV28 | CASSPMTGQDEQFF
TRBJ2-5 | TRBV7-9 | CASSLGISQETQYF
TRBJ1-1 | TRBV19 | CASSMGGEYTEAFF
TRBJ1-2 | TRBV4-1 | CASSQDPGLRVYGYTF
TRBJ2-5 | TRBV15 | CATSRSGLGLIQETQYF
TRBJ2-1 | TRBV28 | CASSYTGYNEQFF
TRBJ2-1 | TRBV7-6 | CASSKAGGSDNEQFF
TRBJ1-6 | TRBV9 | CASSVGAVHSYNSPLHF
TRBJ2-7 | TRBV23-1 | CASTWFRTGQTAPRGEQYF
TRBJ2-3 | TRBV12-5 | CASGLVPGDTDTQYF
TRBJ1-2 | TRBV5-6 | CASSDPGTTIF